Presented here are 5 T cell receptor beta chains from one specimen sequenced in a study of OX40 agonist ivuxolimab in advanced cancers. The assay was immunoSEQ multiplex PCR, and TCRdb's table has in-frame clones only and misses some. This table holds 45,000 to 70,000 clones, about 86% found once. The specimen comprised CD4+ or CD8+ T cells sorted from blood, sampled in a trial of the OX40 agonist ivuxolimab. The receptors were gathered from an adult with an advanced solid tumor such as melanoma, head and neck, liver or kidney cancer.

V gene TRBV5-1 combines with J gene TRBJ1-3; a possible D gene is TRBD1 (6 bases). Trimming cost V 2 bases and J 4 bases, with 22 bases left between them. The CDR3 is made up of 18 amino acids. Looked up from germline, CDR1 is SGHRS and CDR2 is YFSETQ. The CDR3 DNA reads TGCGCCAGCAGCTTTAGACAGGCTTCACTCAACAACGGAAACACCATATATTTT. Its protein product is CASSFRQASLNNGNTIYF.

This chain joins TRBV6-1 and TRBJ2-5; D may be TRBD2 (7 bases). The CDR3 totals 12 residues. The V gene lost 10 bases and the J gene lost 4 bases, with 13 bases spanning the gap. The germline gives CDR1 MNHNS, CDR2 SASEGT. CDR3 nucleotides: TGTGCCATTCGGAGGGGGGGAGAGACCCAGTACTTC. Translated, it gives CAIRRGGETQYF.

The chain has TRBV21-1 and TRBJ2-7; whether TRBD1, the table's D call, matches the DNA was not checked. TRBV21-1 is designated a pseudogene. There are 17 residues in the CDR3. The CDR3 protein is CASSKVPEKTRSYEQYF. The CDR3 nucleotides read TGTGCCAGCAGCAAAGTACCAGAAAAAACCAGGTCCTACGAGCAGTACTTC.

This clone has a handful of counts. The chain links TRBV30 to TRBJ1-1, with 8 nucleotides matching TRBD1. The CDR3 has 13 amino acids. With V trimmed by 7 bases and J by 1 base, 5 bases remained unmatched. Germline V gene lookup returns CDR1 GTSNPN and CDR2 SVGIG (reference sequence). The CDR3 sequence: CASRQGQNTEAFF. DNA of the CDR3: TGTGCCTCCCGACAGGGGCAGAACACTGAAGCTTTCTTT.

The CDR3 DNA reads as TGTGCCAGTAGTAATGGTCGAGGGGTAGTCGGGACCGGGGAGCTGTTTTTT. The encoded protein is CASSNGRGVVGTGELFF. V usage is TRBV19 and J usage is TRBJ2-2; the D gene could be TRBD1 or TRBD2 (5 bases each). The length of the CDR3 is 17 residues. Germline V gene lookup returns CDR1 LNHDA and CDR2 SQIVND (reference sequence). Trimming removed 4 bases at V and 5 bases at J, with 20 bases between.